These 5 T cell receptor beta chains were sequenced from one sample in a study of cytomegalovirus exposure and HLA in healthy donors. In the PCR, 60 Vbeta and 13 Jbeta primers were used. Sequenced by immunoSEQ multiplex PCR; TCRdb stores in-frame clones only, minus some. In the table there are 140,000 or so clones, approximately 76% of which are singletons. The source material was PBMCs. The receptor set was obtained from a middle-aged man in good health and CMV-seronegative.

The chain uses TRBV7-8 and TRBJ1-5; D not resolved. Trimming left V 1 base short and J 7 bases short, with 5 bases between. The V gene's germline CDR1 is SGHVS and CDR2 FQNEAQ. The CDR3 consists of 12 residues. For the CDR3, the DNA is TGTGCCAGCAGCTTAGAGAGGCAGCCCCAGCATTTT. It specifies CASSLERQPQHF.

This sequence joins TRBV5-1 and TRBJ2-1, with TRBD1 matching over 7 bases. This CDR3 contains 12 residues. The germline gives CDR1 SGHRS, CDR2 YFSETQ. V dropped 2 bases and J dropped 10; count of bases not matched to a gene: 3. CDR3 sequence reads: CASSLQGNEQFF. The CDR3 nucleotides read TGCGCCAGCAGCTTACAGGGGAACGAGCAGTTCTTC.

The chain joins TRBV27 to TRBJ2-7; 9 positions agree with TRBD1. This CDR3 has 15 residues. Germline assignment: CDR1 MNHEY and CDR2 SMNVEV (reference sequence). Unmatched junction bases numbered 9, after V lost 3 bases and J lost 6 bases. In nucleotides, the CDR3 is TGTGCCAGCAGTTTGCTCCCAGAGACAGGGGGCGAGCAGTACTTC. Residues: CASSLLPETGGEQYF.

The chain combines TRBV21-1 with TRBJ1-1; the D call of TRBD1 is as the table states it, not checked on the DNA. TRBV21-1 is labeled a pseudogene. The CDR3 has 13 amino acids. The CDR3 here is CASRTGVGTEAFF. The CDR3 DNA reads as TGTGCCAGTCGAACAGGGGTAGGGACTGAAGCTTTCTTT.

Details on this clone: Germline and junction disagree at one end, which may indicate a read error. In nucleotides, the CDR3 is TGTGCCACACAGTGGGGCTCTGGGGCCAACGGCCTGACTTTC. It translates to CATQWGSGANGLTF. The chain is built from TRBV10-3 and TRBJ2-6; tentatively, D is TRBD1 (5 bases). The CDR3 loop spans 14 amino acids. Germline assignment: CDR1 ENHRY and CDR2 SYGVKD.